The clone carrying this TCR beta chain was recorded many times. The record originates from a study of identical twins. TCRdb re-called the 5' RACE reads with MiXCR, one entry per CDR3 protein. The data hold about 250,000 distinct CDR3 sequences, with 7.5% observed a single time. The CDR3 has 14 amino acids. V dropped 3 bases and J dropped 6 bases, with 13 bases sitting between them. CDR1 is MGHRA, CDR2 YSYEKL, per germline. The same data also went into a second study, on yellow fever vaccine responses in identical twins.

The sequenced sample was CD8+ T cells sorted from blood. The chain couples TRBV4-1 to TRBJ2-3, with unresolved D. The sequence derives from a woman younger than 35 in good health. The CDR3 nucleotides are TGCGCCAGCAGCCAGGCTGATGATATTGATACGCAGTATTTT. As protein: CASSQADDIDTQYF.